Listed below are T cell receptor beta chains from one sample, sequenced in a study of blood T cell repertoires in COVID-19. Profiled with immunoSEQ multiplex PCR; TCRdb holds only in-frame clones, not every one. This table has roughly 150,000 clones, roughly four fifths appearing once. Material: peripheral blood. All receptors come from a man aged 60-69 years with active or convalescent COVID-19. Both conserved end residues are part of each CDR3. D genes are given only for firm matches. Rows may omit the clone size; those that give it use once, few, many or a size class.

cdr3_nt	cdr3_aa	j_call	v_call	d_call	clone_size
TGTGCCAGCAGGGCAGGGGCACGCACTGAAGCTTTCTTT	CASRAGARTEAFF	TRBJ1-1	TRBV2	.	.
TGTGCCAGTAGTATAATAGCGGACGGCGTTAGTTCGACACCCCTCCACTTT	CASSIIADGVSSTPLHF	TRBJ1-6	TRBV19	.	.
TGTGCCAGCAGCCCCGGACAGGGAGACACCGGGGAGCTGTTTTTT	CASSPGQGDTGELFF	TRBJ2-2	TRBV7-9	TRBD1	.
TGTGCCAGCAGTTACTCCCCAGGGGGTAGCTACGAGCAGTACTTC	CASSYSPGGSYEQYF	TRBJ2-7	TRBV6-2/TRBV6-3	TRBD1	.
TGTGCCAGCAGCGAAGTAGGGGCTGGGGACACTGAAGCTTTCTTT	CASSEVGAGDTEAFF	TRBJ1-1	TRBV5-4	.	.
TGTGCCAGCAGTCCCCCCCGCGGGGGGCAAAGCTCCTACGAGCAGTACTTC	CASSPPRGGQSSYEQYF	TRBJ2-7	TRBV6-6	TRBD2	.
TGTGCCAGCAGCTTAAGCAGGGGTTATGGCTACACCTTC	CASSLSRGYGYTF	TRBJ1-2	TRBV11-2	.	.
TGTGCCAGCAGGAACGGGGGGGCCAGGACTGAAGCTTTCTTT	CASRNGGARTEAFF	TRBJ1-1	TRBV2	.	.
TGTGCCAGCTCACCAGGGAACAGAGGGATTAATTCACCCCTCCACTTT	CASSPGNRGINSPLHF	TRBJ1-6	TRBV18	.	.
TGTGCCATCAGTGATTCAGGGGGCGGGAATACTGAAGCTTTCTTT	CAISDSGGGNTEAFF	TRBJ1-1	TRBV10-3	TRBD1	few
TGTGCCAGCAGCCAAGAAGTCGGGGGTAGTCAGCCCCAGCATTTT	CASSQEVGGSQPQHF	TRBJ1-5	TRBV4-2	.	.
TGCGCCAGCAGACCAGGACTGGAAGAGACCCAGTACTTC	CASRPGLEETQYF	TRBJ2-5	TRBV10-1	.	.
TGTGCCAGTAGCCTCCTTCAGGGGGCTCCGCTCTACGAGCAGTACTTC	CASSLLQGAPLYEQYF	TRBJ2-7	TRBV19	TRBD1	.
TGTGCCAGCAGCCTTAGCGGGAGGGCCTACAATGAGCAGTTCTTC	CASSLSGRAYNEQFF	TRBJ2-1	TRBV7-9	TRBD2	.
TGTGCCATCAGTGACGCCCGAGGGCTTGAGACCCAGTACTTC	CAISDARGLETQYF	TRBJ2-5	TRBV10-3	.	.
TGTGCCAGCAGCGCCAACAGGGGCATGGGTGAAAAACTGTTTTTT	CASSANRGMGEKLFF	TRBJ1-4	TRBV14	TRBD1	.
TGTGCCAGCAGCAATCCCCGGACAGGGGGCGACTATGGCTACACCTTC	CASSNPRTGGDYGYTF	TRBJ1-2	TRBV9	TRBD1	.
TGTGCCAGCAGCGTGGGCCTGACTACTGCGGGGTCCTACGAGCAGTACTTC	CASSVGLTTAGSYEQYF	TRBJ2-7	TRBV9	.	.
TGCGCCAGCAGCGCCGAAGGGGGCCAGGACACTGAAGCTTTCTTT	CASSAEGGQDTEAFF	TRBJ1-1	TRBV5-1	TRBD1	.
TGTGCCAGCAGCCAAACCGGGACTAGCGGGAGAAACGAGCAGTACTTC	CASSQTGTSGRNEQYF	TRBJ2-7	TRBV4-2	TRBD2	.
TGTGCCATCAGTGGGAACTGGACAGGGCACGAGCAGTACTTC	CAISGNWTGHEQYF	TRBJ2-7	TRBV10-3	TRBD1	.
TGTGCCAGTAGTATAGGGGGCCGGGGCTACACCTTC	CASSIGGRGYTF	TRBJ1-2	TRBV19	.	.
TGTGCCAGCAGCCAAGATGGAGGGGCTAGCAATCAGCCCCAGCATTTT	CASSQDGGASNQPQHF	TRBJ1-5	TRBV3-1/TRBV3-2	.	once
TGTGCCAGCACGGAAGGGGGGGGCTATGGCTACACCTTC	CASTEGGGYGYTF	TRBJ1-2	TRBV6-5	.	.
TGTGCCACCAGTGATATCGGGTATGGCTACACCTTC	CATSDIGYGYTF	TRBJ1-2	TRBV24-1	.	.
TGTGCCAGTAGTCAGGGACTAGCTACCGGGGAGCTGTTTTTT	CASSQGLATGELFF	TRBJ2-2	TRBV19	TRBD2	.
TGTGCCACAAGGGACAGGGGAGGCACTGAAGCTTTCTTT	CATRDRGGTEAFF	TRBJ1-1	TRBV19	TRBD1	.
TGTGCCAGCAGCGGAGGGCAGGGGGCAGATACGCAGTATTTT	CASSGGQGADTQYF	TRBJ2-3	TRBV6-5	.	.
TGCGCCAGCAGTGCAACTAGCGGGGGGCCACAAGATACGCAGTATTTT	CASSATSGGPQDTQYF	TRBJ2-3	TRBV10-1	TRBD2	.
TGTGCCAGCAGACAACAGGGCGCTGGAAACACCATATATTTT	CASRQQGAGNTIYF	TRBJ1-3	TRBV27	.	few
TGTGCCAGCCTAGCGGGGGGGCGAGAGACCCAGTACTTC	CASLAGGRETQYF	TRBJ2-5	TRBV2	TRBD2	.
TGCAGCGTTGGGGGCTTAGCGGGAGGTTCCAATGAGCAGTTCTTC	CSVGGLAGGSNEQFF	TRBJ2-1	TRBV29-1	TRBD2	.
TGTGCCAGCAGTTTCGGAGAGACCCAGTACTTC	CASSFGETQYF	TRBJ2-5	TRBV12-3/TRBV12-4	.	.
TGTGCCAGCAGTCCCCTTCACAGGGCCTCCATGAATGAGCAGTTCTTC	CASSPLHRASMNEQFF	TRBJ2-1	TRBV2	.	.
TGTGCCAGCAGCCGCGGGGAGAGGGCTTTTCTTTTC	CASSRGERAFLF	TRBJ1-2	TRBV3-1/TRBV3-2	.	.
TGTGCCAGCAGCCCAAGGCCCAGCGGGGGGTTCGATACGCAGTATTTT	CASSPRPSGGFDTQYF	TRBJ2-3	TRBV9	TRBD2	.
TGTGCCAGCAGCCAAGGCCTAATCACGAGAGACCAAGAGACCCAGTACTTC	CASSQGLITRDQETQYF	TRBJ2-5	TRBV14	.	once
TGTGCCAGCAGTTACGGAGGGGGGGCAGATACGCAGTATTTT	CASSYGGGADTQYF	TRBJ2-3	TRBV6-2/TRBV6-3	.	.
TGCGCCAGCTCGCGGGGGTCGGGGACCTACGAGCAGTACTTC	CASSRGSGTYEQYF	TRBJ2-7	TRBV5-1	TRBD2	.
TGTGCCAGCAGTCCGAGCGAGACCCAGTACTTC	CASSPSETQYF	TRBJ2-5	TRBV12-3/TRBV12-4	.	.
TGTGCCAGCTCACCGCTAGCCCCCGGGACTAGCGGGCGGTACAATGAGCAGTTCTTC	CASSPLAPGTSGRYNEQFF	TRBJ2-1	TRBV18	TRBD2	.
TGCGCCAGCAGCCAAGGACTAGCGTTCAGCTCCTACAATGAGCAGTTCTTC	CASSQGLAFSSYNEQFF	TRBJ2-1	TRBV4-1	TRBD2	.
TGTGCCAGCAGTGTGACAGCTAACTATGGCTACACCTTC	CASSVTANYGYTF	TRBJ1-2	TRBV28	.	.
TGTGCCAGCAGCGCTACCGGGACTAGCGGGGGGGCCGTGCCGCAGTATTTT	CASSATGTSGGAVPQYF	TRBJ2-3	TRBV9	TRBD2	.
TGTGCCAGCAGCCCTGGACTAGCGGGAGAGTGGAGCGCAGATACGCAGTATTTT	CASSPGLAGEWSADTQYF	TRBJ2-3	TRBV5-5	TRBD2	.
TGTGCCAGCAGCTTCCCAAAACCCGGGACAGGGGGCTCAACAGATACGCAGTATTTT	CASSFPKPGTGGSTDTQYF	TRBJ2-3	TRBV7-2	TRBD1	.
TGTGCCAGCAGGCGGGACTTCTCTGGGAAGCAGTTCTTC	CASRRDFSGKQFF	TRBJ2-1	TRBV12-3/TRBV12-4	.	.
TGCGCCAGCAGCTCCAGGGGACCTGGAAACACCATATATTTT	CASSSRGPGNTIYF	TRBJ1-3	TRBV5-1	.	once
TGTGCCAGCAATTTGGGACTAGCGGGAGGGCCCAACGAGCAGTACTTC	CASNLGLAGGPNEQYF	TRBJ2-7	TRBV2	TRBD2	few
TGTGCCAGCAGGACGACAGCCATAGCCAAAAACATTCAGTACTTC	CASRTTAIAKNIQYF	TRBJ2-4	TRBV6-5	.	.
TGCGCCAGCAGCCAAACAGGTCCCACAGATACGCAGTATTTT	CASSQTGPTDTQYF	TRBJ2-3	TRBV4-1	.	.
TGTGCCACCCAGGGCGACTCTGGAAACACCATATATTTT	CATQGDSGNTIYF	TRBJ1-3	TRBV10-3	.	.
TGCGCCAGCAGCTTGGGACTAGATACGAATACGCAGTATTTT	CASSLGLDTNTQYF	TRBJ2-3	TRBV5-1	.	.
TGCAGCGTTGAGGCGGGAGTTCACGAGCAGTACTTC	CSVEAGVHEQYF	TRBJ2-7	TRBV29-1	TRBD2	.
TGTGCCAGCAGCCCCCGTTTAGCGGGAAGGTACGAGCAGTACTTC	CASSPRLAGRYEQYF	TRBJ2-7	TRBV11-2	TRBD2	.